The 13 T cell receptor beta chains presented below share a single source sample, sequenced in a study of shared clonotypes between healthy human individuals. Sequencing was performed with immunoSEQ multiplex PCR; in TCRdb, only in-frame clones are kept and a portion is missing. The table includes more than 1.2 million clones, approximately 98.5% detected once. Sequenced sample: naive CD4+ T cells sorted from blood. Subset defined: CD45RA+ positively selected. The origin of the receptors is a man between 25 and 39 years old in good health.

The rearrangement links TRBV10-1 to TRBJ2-7; possible D gene TRBD1, 6 bases. Germline V lookup: CDR1 WNHNN, CDR2 SYGVQD (reference sequence). The CDR3 totals 14 residues. The V and J ends lost 9 bases and 5 bases respectively, with 20 bases between them. CDR3 residues: CASPQGPGLDEQYF. For the CDR3, the DNA is TGCGCCAGTCCACAGGGCCCCGGATTGGACGAGCAGTACTTC.

In this sample, this clone turned up once. This chain connects TRBV10-2 to TRBJ2-7; the D gene is possibly TRBD2 (6 bases). Per germline, CDR1 WSHSY and CDR2 SAAADI. The germline V and J ends were trimmed by 9 bases and 2 bases, with 14 bases remaining between them. This CDR3 region has 13 residues. CDR3 nucleotide sequence: TGCGCCAGTAGAGCGGGCTACACCTACGAGCAGTACTTC. Its translation: CASRAGYTYEQYF.

This rearrangement joins TRBV6-5 to TRBJ1-2; D unresolved. V lost 0 bases, J lost 8 bases, and 7 bases lay in between. The CDR3 loop spans 12 amino acids. Germline CDR1 reads MNHEY; CDR2 reads SVGAGI. The CDR3 DNA follows: TGTGCCAGCAGTTACTCGACGGAGGGCTACACCTTC. As protein: CASSYSTEGYTF.

The rearrangement links TRBV5-6 to TRBJ2-7; D gene uncertain. Trimming removed 0 bases at V and 3 bases at J, with 7 bases between. CDR1 SGHDT and CDR2 YYEEEE come from the germline V gene. The CDR3 is 13 residues long. CDR3 in DNA: TGTGCCAGCAGCTTGGCACGGCACTACGAGCAGTACTTC. Translated: CASSLARHYEQYF.

The chain employs TRBV10-3 and TRBJ2-7, with 12 bases that match TRBD2. Germline values: CDR1 ENHRY, CDR2 SYGVKD. The junction had 4 bases not matched to a gene; V was cut back by 7 bases and J by 6 bases. This CDR3 contains 13 residues. This CDR3 reads CAITPLAGGEQYF. CDR3 bases: TGTGCCATCACCCCACTAGCGGGAGGCGAGCAGTACTTC.

This clone was seen only once. The chain has TRBV5-1 and TRBJ2-4; 15 bases match TRBD2. The CDR3 has 17 residues. The J segment lost 7 bases and the V segment lost 3 bases, leaving 8 bases of the junction unmatched. CDR1 is SGHRS and CDR2 is YFSETQ in the germline V gene. The CDR3 loop reads CASSSGLAGGPGNIQYF. CDR3 DNA sequence: TGCGCCAGCAGCTCCGGACTAGCGGGAGGGCCGGGGAACATTCAGTACTTC.

This clone was found once. The rearrangement links TRBV9 to TRBJ1-4; the D gene is possibly TRBD1 (5 bases). The V end was cut by 0 bases, the J end by 11 bases, with 20 bases between. This CDR3 comprises 16 residues. The V gene's germline CDR1 is SGDLS and CDR2 YYNGEE. CDR3 nucleotides: TGTGCCAGCAGCGTAGGTATTGCAGGGCAAATCGGCAAACTGTTTTTT. Protein: CASSVGIAGQIGKLFF. Drawing the rest from reference TRBV9 and TRBJ1-4, the complete variable domain is DSGVTQTPKHLITATGQRVTLRCSPRSGDLSVYWYQQSLDQGLQFLIQYYNGEERAKGNILERFSAQQFPDLHSELNLSSLELGDSALYFCASSVGIAGQIGKLFFGSGTQLSVL.

This clone was observed a single time. This chain uses TRBV9 with TRBJ2-1, with 11 bases fitting TRBD2. Germline assignment: CDR1 SGDLS and CDR2 YYNGEE. The junction had 5 bases not matched to a gene; V was cut back by 3 bases and J by 3 bases. CDR3 length equals 16 residues. DNA for the CDR3: TGTGCCAGCAGCGCAAGGGGACTAGCGGACTACAATGAGCAGTTCTTC. Translation: CASSARGLADYNEQFF.

This chain connects TRBV28 to TRBJ2-7; D possibly corresponds to TRBD1 (6 bases). The V gene's germline CDR1 is MDHEN and CDR2 SYDVKM. Trimming stripped 6 bases from V and 0 bases from J, with 12 bases between. The CDR3 totals 14 residues. This CDR3 is CASRGAGRSYEQYF. In DNA form, the CDR3 reads TGTGCCAGCAGGGGGGCCGGCCGCTCCTACGAGCAGTACTTC.

This chain joins TRBV11-2 and TRBJ2-3, with 9 bases that match TRBD2. V shed 6 bases and J 4 bases; nucleotides not matched to a gene: 11. Per germline, CDR1 SGHAT and CDR2 FQNNGV. The CDR3 is made up of 16 amino acids. In DNA, the CDR3 is TGTGCCAGCAGGCTAGCCCCTAGCGGGATCTCAGATACGCAGTATTTT. Its protein is CASRLAPSGISDTQYF.

This clone was observed once. The chain uses TRBV7-9 and TRBJ2-7; no definite D call. V was pared by 2 bases and J by 3 bases, with 5 bases between. Per the germline V gene, CDR1 is SEHNR and CDR2 is FQNEAQ (reference sequence). This CDR3 contains 12 residues. Written as DNA, the CDR3 is TGTGCCAGCAGCTTATGGGACTACGAGCAGTACTTC. This translates into CASSLWDYEQYF.

The rearrangement links TRBV7-8 to TRBJ1-1, with 8 bases lining up with TRBD1. The CDR3 covers 13 residues. The germline V gene has CDR1 SGHVS and CDR2 FQNEAQ. Trimming took 5 bases from V and 5 from J; bases not matched to a gene: 4. The CDR3 DNA reads TGTGCCAGCAGCGTAGGACAGGGAACTGAAGCTTTCTTT. It encodes CASSVGQGTEAFF.

The chain is built from TRBV10-3 and TRBJ1-1; unclear D gene. The germline V and J ends were trimmed by 4 bases and 0 bases, with 12 bases remaining between them. Germline V gives CDR1 ENHRY, CDR2 SYGVKD. This CDR3 is built from 15 residues. The CDR3 here is CAISGAEPMNTEAFF. The DNA of the CDR3 is TGTGCCATCAGTGGGGCGGAGCCCATGAACACTGAAGCTTTCTTT.